This TCR beta chain was recovered during a study of PD-L1 blockade in urothelial cancer. Regarding time point: peripheral blood 6 weeks after treatment start. The assay was immunoSEQ multiplex PCR, and TCRdb's table has in-frame clones only and misses some. The sample consists of 100,000 to 150,000 clones, more than 70% of them appearing once. With 0 bases removed from V and 0 bases from J, the gap between germline ends came to 7 bases. CDR1 is SGHRS and CDR2 is YFSETQ in the germline V gene. The CDR3 is made up of 15 amino acids. V and J are TRBV5-1 and TRBJ2-1; perhaps TRBD1 as D (5 bases). This sequence was found in a man aged 50 or older with urothelial cancer. The starting material was PBMCs, obtained around atezolizumab (anti-PD-L1) treatment. DNA of the CDR3: TGCGCCAGCAGCTTGGTAGGGGACTCCTACAATGAGCAGTTCTTC. Translation: CASSLVGDSYNEQFF.